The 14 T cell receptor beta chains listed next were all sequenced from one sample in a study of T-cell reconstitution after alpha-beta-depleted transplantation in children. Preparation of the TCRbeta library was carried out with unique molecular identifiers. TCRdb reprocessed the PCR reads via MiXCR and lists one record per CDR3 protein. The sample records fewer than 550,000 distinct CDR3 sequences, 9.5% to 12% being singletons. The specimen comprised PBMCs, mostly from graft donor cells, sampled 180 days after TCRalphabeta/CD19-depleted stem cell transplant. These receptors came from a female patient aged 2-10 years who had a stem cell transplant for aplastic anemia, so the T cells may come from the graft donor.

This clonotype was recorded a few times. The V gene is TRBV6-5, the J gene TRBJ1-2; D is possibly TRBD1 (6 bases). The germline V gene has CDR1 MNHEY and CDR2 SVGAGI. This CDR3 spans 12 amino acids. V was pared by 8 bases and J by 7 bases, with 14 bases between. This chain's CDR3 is CASGGGSSGYTF. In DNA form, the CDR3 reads TGTGCCAGCGGCGGGGGCTCTTCTGGCTACACCTTC.

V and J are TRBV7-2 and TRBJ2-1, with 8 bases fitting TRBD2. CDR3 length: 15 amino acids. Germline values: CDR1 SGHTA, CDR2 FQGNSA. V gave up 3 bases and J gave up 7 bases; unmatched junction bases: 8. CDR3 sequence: CASSFSSGRFNEQFF. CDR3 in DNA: TGTGCCAGCAGCTTTTCCAGCGGGAGATTTAATGAGCAGTTCTTC. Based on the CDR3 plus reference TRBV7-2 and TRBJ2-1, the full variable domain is GAGVSQSPSNKVTEKGKDVELRCDPISGHTALYWYRQSLGQGLEFLIYFQGNSAPDKSGLPSDRFSAERTGGSVSTLTIQRTQQEDSAVYLCASSFSSGRFNEQFFGPGTRLTVL.

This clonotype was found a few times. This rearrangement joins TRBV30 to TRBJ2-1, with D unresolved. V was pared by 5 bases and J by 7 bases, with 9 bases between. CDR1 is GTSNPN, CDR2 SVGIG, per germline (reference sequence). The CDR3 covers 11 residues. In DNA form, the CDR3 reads TGTGCCTGGGGAACGAGGAATGAGCAGTTCTTC. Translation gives CAWGTRNEQFF.

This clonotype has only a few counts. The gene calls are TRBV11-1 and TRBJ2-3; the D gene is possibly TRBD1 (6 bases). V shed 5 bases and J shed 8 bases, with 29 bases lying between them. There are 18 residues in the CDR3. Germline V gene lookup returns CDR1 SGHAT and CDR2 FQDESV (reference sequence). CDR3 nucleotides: TGTGCCAGCAGCCCCCTAGGGGGTGGCGGAACATACGGCGGTACGCAGTATTTT. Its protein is CASSPLGGGGTYGGTQYF.

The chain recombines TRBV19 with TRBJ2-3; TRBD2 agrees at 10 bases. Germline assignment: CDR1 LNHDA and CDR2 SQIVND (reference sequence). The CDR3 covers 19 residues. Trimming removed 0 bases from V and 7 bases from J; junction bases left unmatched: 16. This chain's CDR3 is CASSIDATGSGRLSNTQYF. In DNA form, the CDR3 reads TGTGCCAGTAGTATAGATGCGACGGGTAGCGGGAGGCTGAGCAATACGCAGTATTTT.

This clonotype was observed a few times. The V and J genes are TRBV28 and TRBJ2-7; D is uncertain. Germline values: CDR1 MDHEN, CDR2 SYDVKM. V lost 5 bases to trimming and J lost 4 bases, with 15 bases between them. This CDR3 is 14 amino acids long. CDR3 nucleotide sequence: TGTGCCAGCAGTCCCAGGAGACTTCTTTACGAGCAGTACGTC. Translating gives CASSPRRLLYEQYV.

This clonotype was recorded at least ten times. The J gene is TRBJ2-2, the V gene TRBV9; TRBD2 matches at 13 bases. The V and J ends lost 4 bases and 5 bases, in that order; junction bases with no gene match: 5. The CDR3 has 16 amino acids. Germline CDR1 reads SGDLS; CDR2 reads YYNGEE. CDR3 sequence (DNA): TGTGCCAGCAGCCTACGGGGACTAGCGGGGACCGGGGAGCTGTTTTTT. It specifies CASSLRGLAGTGELFF.

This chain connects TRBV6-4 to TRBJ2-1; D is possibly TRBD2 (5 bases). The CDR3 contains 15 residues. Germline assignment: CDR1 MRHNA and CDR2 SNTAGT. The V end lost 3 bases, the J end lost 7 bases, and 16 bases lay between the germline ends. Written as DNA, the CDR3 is TGTGCCAGCAGTGAAGGCGGAGATGGCGGGAATGAGCAGTTCTTC. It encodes CASSEGGDGGNEQFF.

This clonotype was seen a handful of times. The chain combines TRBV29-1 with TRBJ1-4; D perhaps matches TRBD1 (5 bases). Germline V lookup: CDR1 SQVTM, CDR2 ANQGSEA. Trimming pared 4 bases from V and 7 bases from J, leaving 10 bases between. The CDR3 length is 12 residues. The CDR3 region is CSVGQGGEKLFF. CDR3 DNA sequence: TGCAGCGTTGGCCAGGGAGGTGAAAAACTGTTTTTT.

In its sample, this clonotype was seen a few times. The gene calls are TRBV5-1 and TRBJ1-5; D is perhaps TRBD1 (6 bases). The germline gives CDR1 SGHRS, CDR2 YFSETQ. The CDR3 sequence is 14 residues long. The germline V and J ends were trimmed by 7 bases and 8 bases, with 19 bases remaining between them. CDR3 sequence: CASRAGAGLEPQHF. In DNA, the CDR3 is TGCGCCAGCCGAGCGGGGGCTGGGTTGGAGCCCCAGCATTTT.

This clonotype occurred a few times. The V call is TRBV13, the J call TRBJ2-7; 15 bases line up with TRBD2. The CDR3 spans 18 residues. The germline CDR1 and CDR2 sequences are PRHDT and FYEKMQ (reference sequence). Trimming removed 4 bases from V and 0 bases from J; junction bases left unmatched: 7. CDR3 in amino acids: CASSSGLAGGIISYEQYF. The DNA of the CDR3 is TGTGCCAGCAGCTCGGGACTAGCGGGAGGTATTATCTCCTACGAGCAGTACTTC.

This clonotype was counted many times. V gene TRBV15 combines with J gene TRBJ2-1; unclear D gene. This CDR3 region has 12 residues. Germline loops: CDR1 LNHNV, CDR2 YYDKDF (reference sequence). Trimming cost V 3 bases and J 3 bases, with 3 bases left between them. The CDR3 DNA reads TGTGCCACCAGCAGGGACTACAATGAGCAGTTCTTC. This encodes CATSRDYNEQFF.

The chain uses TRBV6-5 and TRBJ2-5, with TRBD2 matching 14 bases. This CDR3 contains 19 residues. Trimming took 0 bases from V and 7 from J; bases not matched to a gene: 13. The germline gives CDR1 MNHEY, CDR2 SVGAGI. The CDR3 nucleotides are TGTGCCAGCAGTTACTCCCGACTAGCGGGAGGGCCCACTTCTGGGACCCAGTACTTC. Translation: CASSYSRLAGGPTSGTQYF.

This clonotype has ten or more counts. The CDR3 DNA sequence: TGCAGCGTCCGGACAGGGACATCCTACGAGCAGTACGTC. Translating gives CSVRTGTSYEQYV. V is TRBV29-1 and J is TRBJ2-7; 8 bases agree with TRBD1. The CDR3 contains 13 residues. Germline CDR1 reads SQVTM; CDR2 reads ANQGSEA. Germline trimming cut 6 bases from V and 1 base from J; bases unmatched to any gene: 5.